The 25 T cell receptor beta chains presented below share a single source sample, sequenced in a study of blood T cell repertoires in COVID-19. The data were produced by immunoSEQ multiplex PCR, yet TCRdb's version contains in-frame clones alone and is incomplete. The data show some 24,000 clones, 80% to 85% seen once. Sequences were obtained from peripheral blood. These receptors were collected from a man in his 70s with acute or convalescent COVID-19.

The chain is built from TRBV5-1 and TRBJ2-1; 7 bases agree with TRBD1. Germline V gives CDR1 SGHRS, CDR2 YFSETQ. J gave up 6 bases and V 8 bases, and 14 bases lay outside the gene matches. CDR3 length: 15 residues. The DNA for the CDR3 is TGCGCCAGTAGTGACACAGGGGTGTCAATCAATGAGCAGTTCTTC. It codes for CASSDTGVSINEQFF.

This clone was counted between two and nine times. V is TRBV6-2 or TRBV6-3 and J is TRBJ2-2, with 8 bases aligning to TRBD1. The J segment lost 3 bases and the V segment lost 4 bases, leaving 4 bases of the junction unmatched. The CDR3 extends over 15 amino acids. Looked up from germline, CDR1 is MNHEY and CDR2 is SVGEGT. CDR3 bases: TGTGCCAGCAGTTTGGTGACAGGGGACACCGGGGAGCTGTTTTTT. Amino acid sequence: CASSLVTGDTGELFF.

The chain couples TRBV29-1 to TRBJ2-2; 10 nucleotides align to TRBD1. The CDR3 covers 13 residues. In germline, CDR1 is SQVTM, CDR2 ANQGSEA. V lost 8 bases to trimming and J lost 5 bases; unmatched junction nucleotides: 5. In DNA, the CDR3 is TGCAGCACCGGACAGGGGGTAACCGGGGAGCTGTTTTTT. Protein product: CSTGQGVTGELFF.

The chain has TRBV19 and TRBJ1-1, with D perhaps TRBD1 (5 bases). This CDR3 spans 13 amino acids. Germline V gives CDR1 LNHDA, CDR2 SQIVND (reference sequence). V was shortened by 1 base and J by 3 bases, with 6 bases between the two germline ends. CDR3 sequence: CASSIARDTEAFF. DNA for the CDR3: TGTGCCAGTAGTATAGCCAGGGACACTGAAGCTTTCTTT.

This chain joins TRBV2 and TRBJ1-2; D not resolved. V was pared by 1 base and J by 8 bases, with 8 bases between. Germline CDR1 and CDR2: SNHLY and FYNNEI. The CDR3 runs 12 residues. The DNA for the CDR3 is TGTGCCAGCAGTGAAGGCCCAGGAGGCTACACCTTC. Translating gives CASSEGPGGYTF.

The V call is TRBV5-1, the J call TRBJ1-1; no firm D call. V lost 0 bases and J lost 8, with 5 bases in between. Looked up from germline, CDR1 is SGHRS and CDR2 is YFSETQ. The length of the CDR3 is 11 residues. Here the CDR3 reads CASSLGVEAFF. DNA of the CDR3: TGCGCCAGCAGCTTGGGAGTCGAAGCTTTCTTT.

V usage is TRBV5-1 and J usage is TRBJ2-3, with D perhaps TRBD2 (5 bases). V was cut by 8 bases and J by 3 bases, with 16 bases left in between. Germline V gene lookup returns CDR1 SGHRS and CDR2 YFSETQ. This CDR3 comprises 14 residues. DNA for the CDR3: TGCGCCAGTTCGGAGGTAGCCGCTACAGATACGCAGTATTTT. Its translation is CASSEVAATDTQYF.

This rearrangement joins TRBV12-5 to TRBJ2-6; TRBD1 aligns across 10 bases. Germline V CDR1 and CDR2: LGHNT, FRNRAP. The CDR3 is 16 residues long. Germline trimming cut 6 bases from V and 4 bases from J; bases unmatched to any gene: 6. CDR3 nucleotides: TGTGCTAGTGGACCGGGACAGGGGACCGGGGCCAACGTCCTGACTTTC. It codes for CASGPGQGTGANVLTF.

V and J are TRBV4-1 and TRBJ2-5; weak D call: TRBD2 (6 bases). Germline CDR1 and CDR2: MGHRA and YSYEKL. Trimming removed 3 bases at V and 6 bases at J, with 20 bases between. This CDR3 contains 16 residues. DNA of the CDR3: TGCGCCAGCAGCCATTCACCGGGACTCAAGGGGCAGACCCAGTACTTC. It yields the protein CASSHSPGLKGQTQYF.

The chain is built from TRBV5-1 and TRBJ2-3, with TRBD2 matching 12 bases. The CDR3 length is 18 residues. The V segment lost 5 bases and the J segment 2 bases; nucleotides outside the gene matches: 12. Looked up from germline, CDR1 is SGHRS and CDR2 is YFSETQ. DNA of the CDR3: TGCGCCAGCAGTTTACTAGCGGGGGGCCAGCTGATCACAGATACGCAGTATTTT. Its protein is CASSLLAGGQLITDTQYF.

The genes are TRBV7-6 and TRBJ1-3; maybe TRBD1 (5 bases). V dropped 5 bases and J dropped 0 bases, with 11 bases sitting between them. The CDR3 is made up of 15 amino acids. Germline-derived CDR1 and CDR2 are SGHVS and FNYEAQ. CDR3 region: CASSPTVNSGNTIYF. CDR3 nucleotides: TGTGCCAGCAGCCCGACAGTGAACTCTGGAAACACCATATATTTT.

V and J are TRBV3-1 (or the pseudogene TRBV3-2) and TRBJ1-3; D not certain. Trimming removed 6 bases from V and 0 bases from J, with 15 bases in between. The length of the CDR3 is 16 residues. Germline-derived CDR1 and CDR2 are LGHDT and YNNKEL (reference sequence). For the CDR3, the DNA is TGTGCCAGCAGTCGCCGGGAGATATCCTCTGGAAACACCATATATTTT. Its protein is CASSRREISSGNTIYF.

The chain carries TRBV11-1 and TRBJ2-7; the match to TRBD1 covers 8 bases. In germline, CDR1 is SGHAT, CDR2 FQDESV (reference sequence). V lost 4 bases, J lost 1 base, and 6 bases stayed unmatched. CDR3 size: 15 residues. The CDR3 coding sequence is TGTGCCAGCAGCTCACACAGGGGGGTGTCCTACGAGCAGTACTTC. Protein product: CASSSHRGVSYEQYF.

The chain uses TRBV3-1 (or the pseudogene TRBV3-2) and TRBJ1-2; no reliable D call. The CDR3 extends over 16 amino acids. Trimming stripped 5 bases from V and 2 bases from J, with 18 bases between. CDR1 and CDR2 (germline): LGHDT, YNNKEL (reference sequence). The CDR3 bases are TGTGCCAGCAGCTCAATCCCGGGAGTCCCCAACTATGGCTACACCTTC. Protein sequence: CASSSIPGVPNYGYTF.

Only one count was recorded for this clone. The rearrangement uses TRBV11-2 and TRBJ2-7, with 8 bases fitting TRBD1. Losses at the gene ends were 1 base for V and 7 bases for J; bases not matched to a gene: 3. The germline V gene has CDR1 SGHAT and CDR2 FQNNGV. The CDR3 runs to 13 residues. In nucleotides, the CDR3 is TGTGCCAGCAGCTTAGCAGGGGGCGGGGAGCAGTACTTC. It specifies CASSLAGGGEQYF.

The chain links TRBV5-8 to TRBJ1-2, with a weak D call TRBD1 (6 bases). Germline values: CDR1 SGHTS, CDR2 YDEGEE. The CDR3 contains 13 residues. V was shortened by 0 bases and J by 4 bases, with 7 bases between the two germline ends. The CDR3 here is CASSLDRAYGYTF. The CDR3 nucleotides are TGTGCCAGCAGCTTGGACAGGGCCTATGGCTACACCTTC.

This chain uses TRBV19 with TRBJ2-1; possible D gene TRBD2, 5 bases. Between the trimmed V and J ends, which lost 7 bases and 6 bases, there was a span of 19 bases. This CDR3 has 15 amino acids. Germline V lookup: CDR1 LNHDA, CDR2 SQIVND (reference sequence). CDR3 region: CASIDLSQAGNEQFF. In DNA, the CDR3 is TGTGCCAGTATAGATTTGAGTCAGGCGGGCAATGAGCAGTTCTTC. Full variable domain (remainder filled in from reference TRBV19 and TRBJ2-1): DGGITQSPKYLFRKEGQNVTLSCEQNLNHDAMYWYRQDPGQGLRLIYYSQIVNDFQKGDIAEGYSVSREKKESFPLTVTSAQKNPTAFYLCASIDLSQAGNEQFFGPGTRLTVL.

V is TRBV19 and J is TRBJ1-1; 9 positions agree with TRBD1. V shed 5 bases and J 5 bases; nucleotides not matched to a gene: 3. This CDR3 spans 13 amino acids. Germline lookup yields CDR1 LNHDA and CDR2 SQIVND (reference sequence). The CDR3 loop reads CASSVGQGTEAFF. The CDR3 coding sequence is TGTGCCAGTAGTGTTGGACAGGGGACTGAAGCTTTCTTT.

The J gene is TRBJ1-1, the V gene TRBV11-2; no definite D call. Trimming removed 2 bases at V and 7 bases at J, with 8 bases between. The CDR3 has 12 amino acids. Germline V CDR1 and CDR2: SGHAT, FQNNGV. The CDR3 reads CASSLTGGEAFF. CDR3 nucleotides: TGTGCCAGCAGCTTAACGGGAGGTGAAGCTTTCTTT.

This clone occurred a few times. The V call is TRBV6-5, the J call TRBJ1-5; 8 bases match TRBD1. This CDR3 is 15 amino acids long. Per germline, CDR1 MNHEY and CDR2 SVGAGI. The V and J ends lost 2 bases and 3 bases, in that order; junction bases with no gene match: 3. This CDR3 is CASSYRTGTNQPQHF. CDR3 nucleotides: TGTGCCAGCAGTTACCGGACAGGGACCAATCAGCCCCAGCATTTT.

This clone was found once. The CDR3 reads CASSGEGGTEAFF. Here the CDR3 DNA reads TGTGCCAGCAGCGGGGAGGGGGGGACTGAAGCTTTCTTT. The chain links TRBV2 to TRBJ1-1; possible D gene TRBD1, 6 bases. CDR1 SNHLY and CDR2 FYNNEI come from the germline V gene. V was shortened by 6 bases and J by 5 bases, with 13 bases between the two germline ends. This CDR3 has 13 amino acids.

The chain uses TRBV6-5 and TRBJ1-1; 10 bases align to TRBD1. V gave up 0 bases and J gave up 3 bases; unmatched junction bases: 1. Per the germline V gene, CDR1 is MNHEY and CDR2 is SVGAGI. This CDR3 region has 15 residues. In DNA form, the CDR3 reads TGTGCCAGCAGTTACTCCGGGACAGGGGACACTGAAGCTTTCTTT. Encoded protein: CASSYSGTGDTEAFF.

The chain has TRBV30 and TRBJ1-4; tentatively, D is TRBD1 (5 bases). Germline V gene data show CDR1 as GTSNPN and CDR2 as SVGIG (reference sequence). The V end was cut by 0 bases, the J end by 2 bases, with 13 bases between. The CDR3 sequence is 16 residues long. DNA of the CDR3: TGTGCCTGGAGTGTAGCGTTTCGGGGGACTAATGAAAAACTGTTTTTT. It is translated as CAWSVAFRGTNEKLFF. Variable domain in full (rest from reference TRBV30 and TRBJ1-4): SQTIHQWPATLVQPVGSPLSLECTVEGTSNPNLYWYRQAAGRGLQLLFYSVGIGQISSEVPQNLSASRPQDRQFILSSKKLLLSDSGFYLCAWSVAFRGTNEKLFFGSGTQLSVL.

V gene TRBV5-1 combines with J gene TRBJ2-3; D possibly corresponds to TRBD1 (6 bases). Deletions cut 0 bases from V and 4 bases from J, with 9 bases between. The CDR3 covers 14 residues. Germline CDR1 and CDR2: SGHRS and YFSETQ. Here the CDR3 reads CASSLDRAADTQYF. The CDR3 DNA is TGCGCCAGCAGCTTGGACAGGGCGGCAGATACGCAGTATTTT.

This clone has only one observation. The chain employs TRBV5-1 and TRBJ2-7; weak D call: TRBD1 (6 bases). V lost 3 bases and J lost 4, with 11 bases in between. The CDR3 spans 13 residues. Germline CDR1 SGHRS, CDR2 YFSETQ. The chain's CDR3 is CASSSGHLYEQYF. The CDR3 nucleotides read TGCGCCAGCAGCTCGGGACACCTTTACGAGCAGTACTTC.